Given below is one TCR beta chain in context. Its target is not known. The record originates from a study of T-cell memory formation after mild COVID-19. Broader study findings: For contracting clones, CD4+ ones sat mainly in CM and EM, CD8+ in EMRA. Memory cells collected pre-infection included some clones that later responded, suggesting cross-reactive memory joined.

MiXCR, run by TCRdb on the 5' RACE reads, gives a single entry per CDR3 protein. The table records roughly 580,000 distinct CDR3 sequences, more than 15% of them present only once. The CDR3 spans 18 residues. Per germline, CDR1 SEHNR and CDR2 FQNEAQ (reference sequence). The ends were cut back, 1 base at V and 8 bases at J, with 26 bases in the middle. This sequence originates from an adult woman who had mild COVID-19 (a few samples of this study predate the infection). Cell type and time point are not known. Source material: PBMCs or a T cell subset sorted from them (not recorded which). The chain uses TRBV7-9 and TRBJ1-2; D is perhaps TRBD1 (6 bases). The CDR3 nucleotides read TGTGCCAGCAGCTTAGAAACGGCAGGGGTGACTCCCGCCTACGGCTACACCTTC. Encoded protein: CASSLETAGVTPAYGYTF.